These T cell receptor beta chains were read from a single sample in a study of early T cells in non-severe SARS-CoV-2 infection. TCRdb re-called the 5' RACE reads through MiXCR, storing one row per CDR3 protein. Among tens of thousands of distinct CDR3 sequences listed, approximately 13% were seen once. The sequenced material came from whole blood. The receptors come from an adult who was a healthcare worker with PCR-confirmed SARS-CoV-2 infection or an uninfected control (not recorded which). Both conserved end residues are part of each CDR3. Each record gives: CDR3 length, D gene, J gene, V gene, clone size, CDR3 protein, CDR3 DNA. The D gene is left open where the match is weak. Clone size appears in some rows only: once, few, many, or a class for an expanded clone.

>15|TRBD1|TRBJ1-5|TRBV28|few
CASSRTTGTVAAQHF
TGTGCCAGCAGTCGAACCACGGGGACAGTGGCGGCCCAGCATTTT
>15|TRBD1|TRBJ2-3|TRBV6-5|few
CASTFSGQGTDTQYF
TGTGCCAGCACCTTCTCGGGACAGGGCACAGATACGCAGTATTTT
>15|NA|TRBJ2-7|TRBV20-1|many
CSARDTRQALYEQYF
TGCAGTGCTAGAGATACCCGACAGGCCCTATACGAGCAGTACTTC
>15|NA|TRBJ2-6|TRBV2|few
CASSGDPSGANVLTF
TGTGCCAGCAGTGGCGACCCCTCTGGGGCCAACGTCCTGACTTTC
>16|TRBD1|TRBJ1-1|TRBV5-6|NA
CASSSGTGWLATEAFF
TGTGCCAGCAGCTCTGGGACAGGGTGGTTAGCAACTGAAGCTTTCTTT
>14|TRBD1|TRBJ1-5|TRBV6-6|few
CASSGQGRDQPQHF
TGTGCCAGCAGTGGACAGGGGAGGGATCAGCCCCAGCATTTT
>15|NA|TRBJ2-1|TRBV10-3|many
CAISGLGAVGNEQFF
TGTGCCATCAGTGGGCTCGGGGCGGTCGGGAATGAGCAGTTCTTC
>15|TRBD1|TRBJ2-3|TRBV2|once
CASTLQGARTDTQYF
TGTGCCAGCACTCTACAGGGGGCTAGGACAGATACGCAGTATTTT
>12|NA|TRBJ1-2|TRBV20-1|few
CSARWLGGGYTF
TGCAGTGCCCGGTGGTTAGGGGGTGGCTACACCTTC
>13|TRBD1|TRBJ2-7|TRBV10-3|NA
CAIGRDSPYEQYF
TGTGCCATCGGCCGGGACAGTCCCTACGAGCAGTACTTC
>15|NA|TRBJ2-7|TRBV18|few
CASSHTSGSPYEQYF
TGTGCCAGCTCACACACTTCCGGGAGCCCCTACGAGCAGTACTTC
>16|TRBD1|TRBJ1-5|TRBV13|few
CASSFSTGGGNQPQHF
TGTGCCAGCAGCTTTTCTACAGGGGGTGGCAATCAGCCCCAGCATTTT
>14|NA|TRBJ2-5|TRBV5-4|many
CASSWTTTQETQYF
TGTGCCAGCAGCTGGACTACTACCCAAGAGACCCAGTACTTC
>13|NA|TRBJ1-2|TRBV21-1|few
CASSKVKGEGYTF
TGTGCCAGCAGCAAAGTAAAAGGGGAAGGCTACACCTTC
>13|TRBD1|TRBJ1-2|TRBV2|few
CASRQGANYGYTF
TGTGCCAGCAGGCAGGGGGCTAACTATGGCTACACCTTC
>15|NA|TRBJ2-2|TRBV11-2|few
CASSLGAGRTGELFF
TGTGCCAGCAGCTTAGGGGCCGGGCGCACCGGGGAGCTGTTTTTT
>15|NA|TRBJ2-7|TRBV2|NA
CASSEYSQGNSEQYF
TGTGCCAGCAGTGAATATAGTCAGGGTAATAGCGAGCAGTACTTC